This is a list of T cell receptor beta chains from one sample in a study of T cells in Graves' hyperthyroidism and ophthalmopathy. TCRdb reanalysed the multiplex PCR reads using MiXCR and keeps one entry per CDR3 protein. The sample has roughly 500,000 distinct CDR3 sequences; roughly 16% are singletons. The sequencing input was blood. These receptors were collected from a woman under 40 with Graves' ophthalmopathy. CDR3s include the opening cysteine and the closing phenylalanine or tryptophan. Fields, in order: J gene, D gene, clone size, V gene, CDR3 protein, CDR3 DNA. The D gene is left open where the match is weak. Clone size is stated in some rows and not others, as once, few, many or a class when expanded.

J gene: TRBJ2-7; D gene: TRBD2; clone size: few; V gene: TRBV20-1; CDR3 protein: CSARGPRGREESYEQYF; CDR3 DNA: TGCAGTGCTAGAGGGCCCCGAGGGCGGGAGGAATCCTACGAGCAGTACTTC
J gene: TRBJ1-4; D gene: -; clone size: few; V gene: TRBV5-1; CDR3 protein: CASSSLGLSNEKLFF; CDR3 DNA: TGCGCCAGCAGCTCTCTGGGACTTTCTAATGAAAAACTGTTTTTT
J gene: TRBJ2-1; D gene: -; clone size: many; V gene: TRBV5-1; CDR3 protein: CASSFLITGSGYNEQFF; CDR3 DNA: TGCGCCAGCAGCTTTTTGATCACAGGGTCGGGGTACAATGAGCAGTTCTTC
J gene: TRBJ2-7; D gene: -; clone size: -; V gene: TRBV6-2/TRBV6-3; CDR3 protein: CASSIASQQYF; CDR3 DNA: TGTGCCAGCAGCATAGCGAGCCAGCAGTACTTC
J gene: TRBJ1-1; D gene: -; clone size: -; V gene: TRBV9; CDR3 protein: CASSVVKHGVPEAFF; CDR3 DNA: TGTGCCAGCAGCGTAGTTAAACACGGGGTGCCTGAAGCTTTCTTT
J gene: TRBJ2-1; D gene: TRBD1; clone size: few; V gene: TRBV9; CDR3 protein: CASSVATRGQGAYNEQFF; CDR3 DNA: TGTGCCAGCAGCGTAGCTACTAGGGGACAGGGGGCCTACAATGAGCAGTTCTTC
J gene: TRBJ2-5; D gene: -; clone size: -; V gene: TRBV30; CDR3 protein: CAWRSGRTVAQETQYF; CDR3 DNA: TGTGCCTGGAGAAGCGGACGGACGGTCGCCCAAGAGACCCAGTACTTC
J gene: TRBJ2-3; D gene: TRBD1; clone size: many; V gene: TRBV27; CDR3 protein: CASSRGTGGSLDTQYF; CDR3 DNA: TGTGCCAGCAGTAGAGGGACAGGGGGGTCTTTAGATACGCAGTATTTT
J gene: TRBJ2-1; D gene: TRBD2; clone size: many; V gene: TRBV7-2; CDR3 protein: CASSLPSGRENYNEQFF; CDR3 DNA: TGTGCCAGCAGCTTACCCAGCGGGAGAGAAAACTACAATGAGCAGTTCTTC
J gene: TRBJ1-2; D gene: -; clone size: many; V gene: TRBV25-1; CDR3 protein: CASSDGYGYTF; CDR3 DNA: TGTGCCAGCAGTGACGGCTATGGCTACACCTTC
J gene: TRBJ2-3; D gene: -; clone size: -; V gene: TRBV27; CDR3 protein: CASSYARGDTQYF; CDR3 DNA: TGTGCCAGCAGTTACGCCCGGGGAGATACGCAGTATTTT
J gene: TRBJ2-5; D gene: -; clone size: many; V gene: TRBV2; CDR3 protein: CASSERFSETQYF; CDR3 DNA: TGTGCCAGCAGTGAAAGGTTTAGCGAGACCCAGTACTTC
J gene: TRBJ1-2; D gene: -; clone size: -; V gene: TRBV27; CDR3 protein: CASSLQPGLLYGYTF; CDR3 DNA: TGTGCCAGCAGTCTACAACCGGGCCTACTCTATGGCTACACCTTC
J gene: TRBJ2-5; D gene: TRBD2; clone size: -; V gene: TRBV7-6; CDR3 protein: CASSPLASGKPETQYF; CDR3 DNA: TGTGCCAGCAGCCCCCTGGCGAGCGGGAAACCAGAGACCCAGTACTTC
J gene: TRBJ1-1; D gene: -; clone size: many; V gene: TRBV7-8; CDR3 protein: CASSAGRYTEAFF; CDR3 DNA: TGTGCCAGCAGCGCCGGGCGGTACACTGAAGCTTTCTTT
J gene: TRBJ2-2; D gene: -; clone size: few; V gene: TRBV28; CDR3 protein: CASSLPGTNTGELFF; CDR3 DNA: TGTGCCAGCAGTCTCCCGGGGACGAACACCGGGGAGCTGTTTTTT
J gene: TRBJ1-2; D gene: -; clone size: -; V gene: TRBV7-2; CDR3 protein: CASKGRGAGYTF; CDR3 DNA: TGTGCCAGCAAGGGGAGGGGAGCAGGCTACACCTTC
J gene: TRBJ2-1; D gene: TRBD2; clone size: few; V gene: TRBV29-1; CDR3 protein: CSVESGAGVFNEQFF; CDR3 DNA: TGCAGCGTTGAAAGCGGGGCGGGAGTCTTCAATGAGCAGTTCTTC
J gene: TRBJ2-1; D gene: TRBD1; clone size: -; V gene: TRBV29-1; CDR3 protein: CSVVAIPGGASNEQFF; CDR3 DNA: TGCAGCGTTGTTGCCATTCCAGGGGGCGCGTCAAATGAGCAGTTCTTC
J gene: TRBJ1-5; D gene: TRBD1; clone size: few; V gene: TRBV27; CDR3 protein: CASRFQGGGGNQPQHF; CDR3 DNA: TGTGCCAGCAGGTTCCAGGGGGGGGGAGGCAATCAGCCCCAGCATTTT